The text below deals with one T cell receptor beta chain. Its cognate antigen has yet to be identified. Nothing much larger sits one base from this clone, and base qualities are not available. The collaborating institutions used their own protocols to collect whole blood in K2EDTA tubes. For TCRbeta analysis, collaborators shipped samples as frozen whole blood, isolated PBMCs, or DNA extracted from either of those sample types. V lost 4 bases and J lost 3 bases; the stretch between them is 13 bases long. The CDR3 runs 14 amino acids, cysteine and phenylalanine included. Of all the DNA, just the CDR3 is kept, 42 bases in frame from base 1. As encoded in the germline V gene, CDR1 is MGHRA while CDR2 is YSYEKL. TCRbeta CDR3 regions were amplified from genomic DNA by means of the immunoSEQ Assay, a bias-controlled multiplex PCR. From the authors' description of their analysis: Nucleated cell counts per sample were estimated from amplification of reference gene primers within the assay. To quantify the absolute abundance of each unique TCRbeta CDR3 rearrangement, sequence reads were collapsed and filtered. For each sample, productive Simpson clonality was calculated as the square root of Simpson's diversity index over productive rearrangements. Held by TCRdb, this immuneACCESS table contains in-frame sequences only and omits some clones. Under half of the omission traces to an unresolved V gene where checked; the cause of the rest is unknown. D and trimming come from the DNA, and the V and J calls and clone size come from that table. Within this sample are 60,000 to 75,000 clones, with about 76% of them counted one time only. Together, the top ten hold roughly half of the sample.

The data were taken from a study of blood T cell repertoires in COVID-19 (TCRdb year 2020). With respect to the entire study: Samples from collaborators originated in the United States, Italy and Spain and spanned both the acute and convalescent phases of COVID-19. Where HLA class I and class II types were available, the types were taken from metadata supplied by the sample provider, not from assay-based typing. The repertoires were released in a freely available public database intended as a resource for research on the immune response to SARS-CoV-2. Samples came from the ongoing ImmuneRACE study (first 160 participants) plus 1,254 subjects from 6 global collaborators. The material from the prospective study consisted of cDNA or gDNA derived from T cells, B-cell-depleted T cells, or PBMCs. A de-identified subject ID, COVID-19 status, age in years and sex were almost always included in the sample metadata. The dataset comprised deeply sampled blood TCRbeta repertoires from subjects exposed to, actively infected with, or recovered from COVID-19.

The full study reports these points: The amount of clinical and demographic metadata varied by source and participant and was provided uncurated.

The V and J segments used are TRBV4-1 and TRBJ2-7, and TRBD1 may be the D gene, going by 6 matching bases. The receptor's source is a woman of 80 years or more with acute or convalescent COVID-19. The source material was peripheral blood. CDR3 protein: CASSLRGGDYEQYF. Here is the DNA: TGCGCCAGCAGCCTCAGGGGTGGGGACTACGAGCAGTACTTC.